This paragraph reports one TCR beta chain. Antigen unknown. This sample stems from a study of cytotoxic CD8 clonotypes in ibrutinib-treated CLL. Overall study context: Included were approximately 10 relapsed/refractory and 15 treatment-naive patients, of whom 17 to 18 were IGHV unmutated. Among the samples, the mean was 255,043 productive templates and roughly 96,000 productive rearrangements.

Clones were sequenced by immunoSEQ multiplex PCR, and TCRdb holds only the in-frame ones, with some missing. The sample lists roughly 97,000 clones, approximately 80% occurring once. Study-level points and caveats: Age-matched healthy donor levels were exceeded by baseline clonality, which tracked circulating CD8+ T-cell counts.

The ends were cut back, 8 bases at V and 0 bases at J, with 11 bases in the middle. Germline loops: CDR1 MNHNY, CDR2 SVGAGI (reference sequence). CDR3 length: 13 amino acids. The rearrangement links TRBV6-6 to TRBJ2-7; a weak D match, TRBD1 (6 bases). The source is a human donor with chronic lymphocytic leukemia. The specimen was PBMCs, collected after 12 months of ibrutinib treatment. The CDR3 spells CASGQTSSYEQYF. Here the CDR3 DNA reads TGTGCCAGCGGACAGACGAGCTCCTACGAGCAGTACTTC.